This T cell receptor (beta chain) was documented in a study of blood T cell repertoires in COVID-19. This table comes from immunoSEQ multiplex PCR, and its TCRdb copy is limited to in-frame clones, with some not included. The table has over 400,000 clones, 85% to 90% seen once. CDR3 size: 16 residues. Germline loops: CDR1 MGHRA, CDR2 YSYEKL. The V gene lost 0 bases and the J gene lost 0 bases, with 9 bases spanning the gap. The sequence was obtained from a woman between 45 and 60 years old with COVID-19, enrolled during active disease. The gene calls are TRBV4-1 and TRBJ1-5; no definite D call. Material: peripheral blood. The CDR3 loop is CASSQDWSYSNQPQHF. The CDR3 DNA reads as TGCGCCAGCAGCCAAGATTGGTCCTATAGCAATCAGCCCCAGCATTTT.